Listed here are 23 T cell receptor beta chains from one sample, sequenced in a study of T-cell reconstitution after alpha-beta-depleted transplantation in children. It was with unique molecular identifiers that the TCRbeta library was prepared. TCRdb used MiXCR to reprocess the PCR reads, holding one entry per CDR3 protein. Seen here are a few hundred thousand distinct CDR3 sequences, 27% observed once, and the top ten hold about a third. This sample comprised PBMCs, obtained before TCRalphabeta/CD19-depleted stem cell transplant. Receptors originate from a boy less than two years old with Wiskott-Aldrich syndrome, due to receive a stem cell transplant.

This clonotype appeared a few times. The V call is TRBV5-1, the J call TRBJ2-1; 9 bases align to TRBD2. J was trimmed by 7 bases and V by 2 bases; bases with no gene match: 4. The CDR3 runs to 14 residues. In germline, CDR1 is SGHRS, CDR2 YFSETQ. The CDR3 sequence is CASSLASGKNEQFF. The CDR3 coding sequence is TGCGCCAGCAGCTTAGCTAGCGGGAAAAATGAGCAGTTCTTC.

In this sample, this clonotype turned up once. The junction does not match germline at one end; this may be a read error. As DNA, the CDR3 is TGTGCCAGCAGTGAATGGTTAAGGGAGCTTGAGACCCATTACTTC. Translation gives CASSEWLRELETHYF. The chain joins TRBV25-1 to TRBJ2-5; possibly TRBD2 for D (5 bases). This CDR3 is 15 amino acids long. Per the germline V gene, CDR1 is MGHDK and CDR2 is SYGVNS.

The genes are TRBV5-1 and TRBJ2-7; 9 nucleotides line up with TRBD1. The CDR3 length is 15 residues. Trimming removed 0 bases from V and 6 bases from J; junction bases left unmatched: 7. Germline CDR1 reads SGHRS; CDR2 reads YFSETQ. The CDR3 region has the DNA TGCGCCAGCAGCTTGGCCGGGGGACAGGGTGGCGAGCAGTACTTC. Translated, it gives CASSLAGGQGGEQYF.

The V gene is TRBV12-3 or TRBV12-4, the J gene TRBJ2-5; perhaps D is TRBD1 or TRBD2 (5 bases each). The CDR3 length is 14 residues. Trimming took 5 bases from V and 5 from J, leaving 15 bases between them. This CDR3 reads CASSLGAWGETQYF. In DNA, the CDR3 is TGTGCCAGCAGTCTCGGAGCGTGGGGGGAGACCCAGTACTTC.

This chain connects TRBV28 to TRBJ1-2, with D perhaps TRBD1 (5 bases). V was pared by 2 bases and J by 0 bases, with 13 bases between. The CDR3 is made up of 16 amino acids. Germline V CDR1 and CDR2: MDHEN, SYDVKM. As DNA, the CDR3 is TGTGCCAGCAGTTTAGTGTTCGGGGGACCTAACTATGGCTACACCTTC. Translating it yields CASSLVFGGPNYGYTF.

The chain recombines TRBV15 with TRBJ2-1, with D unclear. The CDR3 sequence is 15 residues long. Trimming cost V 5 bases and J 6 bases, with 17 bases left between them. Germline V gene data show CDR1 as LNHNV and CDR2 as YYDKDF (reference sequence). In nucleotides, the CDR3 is TGTGCCACCAGCGAACGTAACCCGCGGTCCAATGAGCAGTTCTTC. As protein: CATSERNPRSNEQFF.

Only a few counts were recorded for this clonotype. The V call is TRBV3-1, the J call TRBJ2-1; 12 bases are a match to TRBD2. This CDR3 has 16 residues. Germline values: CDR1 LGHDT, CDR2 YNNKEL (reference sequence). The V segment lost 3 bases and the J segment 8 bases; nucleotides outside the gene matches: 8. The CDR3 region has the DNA TGTGCCAGCAGCCACCTAGCGGGAGGGCCGTTCTATGAGCAGTTCTTC. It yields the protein CASSHLAGGPFYEQFF.

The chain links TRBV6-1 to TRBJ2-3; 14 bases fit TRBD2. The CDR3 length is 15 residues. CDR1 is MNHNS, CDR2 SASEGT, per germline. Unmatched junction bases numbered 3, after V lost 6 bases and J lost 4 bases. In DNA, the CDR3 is TGTGCCAGCAGCGGGACTAGCGGGAGCTCAGATACGCAGTATTTT. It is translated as CASSGTSGSSDTQYF.

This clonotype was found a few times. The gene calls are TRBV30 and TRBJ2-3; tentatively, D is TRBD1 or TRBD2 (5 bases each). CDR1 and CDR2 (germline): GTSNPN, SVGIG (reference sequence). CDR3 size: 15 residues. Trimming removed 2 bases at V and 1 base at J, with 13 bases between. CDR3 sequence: CAWSLGVGRTDTQYF. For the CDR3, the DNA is TGTGCCTGGAGTCTGGGGGTTGGCCGCACAGATACGCAGTATTTT.

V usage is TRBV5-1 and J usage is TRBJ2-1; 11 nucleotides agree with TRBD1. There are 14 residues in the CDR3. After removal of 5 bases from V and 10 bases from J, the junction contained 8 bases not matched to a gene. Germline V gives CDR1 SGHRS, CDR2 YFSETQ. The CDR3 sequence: CASSSGQGAVEQFF. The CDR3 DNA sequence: TGCGCCAGCAGTTCTGGACAGGGGGCAGTCGAGCAGTTCTTC.

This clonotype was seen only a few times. As DNA, the CDR3 is TGTGCCAGCAGCCAAGAGTTGGGGCGAGATACGCAGTATTTT. Translating gives CASSQELGRDTQYF. The rearrangement uses TRBV3-1 and TRBJ2-3; weak D call: TRBD1 (5 bases). Trimming shortened V by 0 bases and J by 5 bases, and 9 bases separated the two germline ends. The CDR3 extends over 14 amino acids. Per the germline V gene, CDR1 is LGHDT and CDR2 is YNNKEL (reference sequence).

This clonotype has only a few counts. The CDR3 DNA sequence: TGTGCCAGCAGTCGGATCCCCGGGACTAGCGGCACAGATACGCAGTATTTT. Translation gives CASSRIPGTSGTDTQYF. The chain combines TRBV12-3 or TRBV12-4 with TRBJ2-3, with 10 bases identical to TRBD2. This CDR3 contains 17 residues. The V gene end was trimmed by 5 bases and the J gene end by 1 base; junction bases not matched to a gene: 9.

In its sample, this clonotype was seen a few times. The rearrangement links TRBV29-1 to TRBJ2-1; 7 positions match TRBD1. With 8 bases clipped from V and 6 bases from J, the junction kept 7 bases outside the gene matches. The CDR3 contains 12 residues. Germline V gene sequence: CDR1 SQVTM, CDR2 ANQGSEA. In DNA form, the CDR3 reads TGCAGCCTAAGTAGGGGGCCCAATGAGCAGTTCTTC. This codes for CSLSRGPNEQFF.

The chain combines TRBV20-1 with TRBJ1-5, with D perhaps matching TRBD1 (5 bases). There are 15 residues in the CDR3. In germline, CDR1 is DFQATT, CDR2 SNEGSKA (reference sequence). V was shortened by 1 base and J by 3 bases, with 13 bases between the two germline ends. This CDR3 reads CSARVGEGFNQPQHF. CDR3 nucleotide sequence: TGCAGTGCTAGAGTGGGGGAGGGTTTCAATCAGCCCCAGCATTTT.

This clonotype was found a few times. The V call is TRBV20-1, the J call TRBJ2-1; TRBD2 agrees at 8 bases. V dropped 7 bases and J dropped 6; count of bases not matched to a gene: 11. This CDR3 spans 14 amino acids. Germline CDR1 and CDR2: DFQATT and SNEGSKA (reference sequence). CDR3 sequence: CSGNRASGPNEQFF. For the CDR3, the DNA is TGCAGTGGCAATAGGGCTAGCGGGCCCAATGAGCAGTTCTTC.

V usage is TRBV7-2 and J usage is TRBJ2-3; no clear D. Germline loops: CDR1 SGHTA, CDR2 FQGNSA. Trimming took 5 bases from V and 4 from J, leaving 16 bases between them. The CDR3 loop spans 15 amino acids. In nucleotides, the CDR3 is TGTGCCAGCAGCGCCCCCGGCGGCCTTTCAGATACGCAGTATTTT. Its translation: CASSAPGGLSDTQYF. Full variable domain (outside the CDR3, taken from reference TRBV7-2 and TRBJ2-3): GAGVSQSPSNKVTEKGKDVELRCDPISGHTALYWYRQSLGQGLEFLIYFQGNSAPDKSGLPSDRFSAERTGGSVSTLTIQRTQQEDSAVYLCASSAPGGLSDTQYFGPGTRLTVL.

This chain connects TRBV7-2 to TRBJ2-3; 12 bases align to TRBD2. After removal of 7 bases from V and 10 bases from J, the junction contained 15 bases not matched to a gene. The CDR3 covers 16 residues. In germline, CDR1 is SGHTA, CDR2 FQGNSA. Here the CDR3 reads CASILSVLAGGRAQYF. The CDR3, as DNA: TGTGCCAGCATCCTGTCTGTTCTAGCGGGAGGGAGAGCGCAGTATTTT.

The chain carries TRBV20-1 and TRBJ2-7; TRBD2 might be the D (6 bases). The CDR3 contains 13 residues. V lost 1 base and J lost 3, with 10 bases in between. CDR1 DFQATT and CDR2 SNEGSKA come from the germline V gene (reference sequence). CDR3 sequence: CSARVGTLYEQYF. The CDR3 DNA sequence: TGCAGTGCTAGAGTTGGGACTCTCTACGAGCAGTACTTC.

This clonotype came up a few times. The CDR3 bases are TGCAGTGCTTTAGCGGGGAGCCCTAACACCGGGGAGCTGTTTTTT. As protein: CSALAGSPNTGELFF. The V call is TRBV20-1, the J call TRBJ2-2, with 8 bases matching TRBD2. The CDR3 contains 15 residues. J was trimmed by 2 bases and V by 5 bases; bases with no gene match: 7. Germline V gene lookup returns CDR1 DFQATT and CDR2 SNEGSKA (reference sequence).

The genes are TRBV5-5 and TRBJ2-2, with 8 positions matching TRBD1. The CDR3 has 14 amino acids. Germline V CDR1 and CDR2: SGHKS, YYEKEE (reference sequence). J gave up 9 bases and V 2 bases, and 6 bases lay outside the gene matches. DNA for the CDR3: TGTGCCAGCAGCTTCGGACAGGGACACCGGGAGCTGTTTTTT. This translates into CASSFGQGHRELFF.

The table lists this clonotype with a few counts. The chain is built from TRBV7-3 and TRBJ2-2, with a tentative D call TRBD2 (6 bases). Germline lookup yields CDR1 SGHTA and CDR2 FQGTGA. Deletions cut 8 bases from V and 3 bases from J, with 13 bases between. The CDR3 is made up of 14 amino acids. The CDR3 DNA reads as TGTGCCAGCTCGTTGGGGACTTACACCGGGGAGCTGTTTTTT. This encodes CASSLGTYTGELFF.

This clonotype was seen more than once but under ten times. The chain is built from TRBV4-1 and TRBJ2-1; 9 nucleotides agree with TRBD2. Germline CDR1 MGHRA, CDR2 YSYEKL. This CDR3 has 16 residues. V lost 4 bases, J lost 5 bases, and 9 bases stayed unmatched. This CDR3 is CASSRSGSGIDNEQFF. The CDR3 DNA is TGCGCCAGCAGCCGTAGCGGGAGCGGAATTGACAATGAGCAGTTCTTC.

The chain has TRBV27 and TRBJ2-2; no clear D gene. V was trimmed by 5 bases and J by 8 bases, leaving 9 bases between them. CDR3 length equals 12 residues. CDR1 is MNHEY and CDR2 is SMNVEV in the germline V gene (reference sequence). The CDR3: CASSLPLGELFF. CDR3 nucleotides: TGTGCCAGCAGTCTGCCGTTAGGGGAGCTGTTTTTT.